A selection of T cell receptor beta chains follows, all from one sample in a study of metastatic and nonmetastatic thyroid tumors. Using MiXCR, TCRdb re-called clones from the PCR reads. The table records about 40,000 clones, roughly a sixth of them present only once. Specimen: blood. The receptors shown here come from a female donor with papillary thyroid cancer or a benign thyroid nodule (not recorded which). Some clones in this sample may be carry-over from other donors' samples. CDR3s include the opening cysteine and the closing phenylalanine or tryptophan. A D gene is named only where the DNA matches it firmly. Clone size appears in some rows only: once, few, many, or a class for an expanded clone.

V gene	clone size	J gene	D gene	CDR3 protein	CDR3 DNA
TRBV19	few	TRBJ2-1	NA	CASSIQGTYNEQFF	TGTGCCAGTAGTATACAGGGTACCTACAATGAGCAGTTCTTC
TRBV30	medium-sized	TRBJ2-7	TRBD2	CAWTRTSSYEQYF	TGTGCCTGGACCAGGACTAGCAGCTACGAGCAGTACTTC
TRBV5-4	NA	TRBJ2-1	TRBD2	CASSFQLAGVEQFF	TGTGCCAGCAGCTTTCAGCTAGCGGGGGTTGAGCAGTTCTTC
TRBV29-1	many	TRBJ2-1	NA	CSAVGLTYNEQFF	TGCAGCGCCGTAGGGTTGACCTACAATGAGCAGTTCTTC
TRBV3-1	many	TRBJ2-7	NA	CASSQDYEQYF	TGTGCCAGCAGCCAAGACTACGAGCAGTACTTC
TRBV7-2	many	TRBJ1-3	NA	CASSPQGSGNTIYF	TGTGCCAGCAGCCCGCAGGGCTCTGGAAACACCATATATTTT
TRBV20-1	NA	TRBJ2-7	NA	CSASVDKTARSYEQYF	TGCAGTGCTAGCGTAGACAAAACGGCTAGATCCTACGAGCAGTACTTC
TRBV15	many	TRBJ1-2	NA	CATSYVTGTHGYTF	TGTGCCACCAGCTACGTCACAGGGACCCATGGCTACACCTTC
TRBV28	many	TRBJ2-1	TRBD2	CASRFSGGGTYNEQFF	TGTGCCAGCAGGTTTAGCGGGGGGGGTACGTACAATGAGCAGTTCTTC
TRBV6-5	few	TRBJ1-5	TRBD1	CASSHRRGRNQPHHF	TGTGCCAGCAGTCACCGCAGGGGGCGCAATCAGCCCCATCATTTT
TRBV11-2	NA	TRBJ2-1	TRBD2	CASISTSWGYNEQFF	TGTGCCAGCATCTCGACTAGCTGGGGTTACAATGAGCAGTTCTTC
TRBV7-3	once	TRBJ1-1	NA	CASSFSGPNTEAFF	TGTGCCAGCAGCTTTTCCGGGCCGAACACTGAAGCTTTCTTT
TRBV28	few	TRBJ1-5	NA	CASSSGVRQDQPQHF	TGTGCCAGCAGTTCGGGGGTCAGGCAGGATCAGCCCCAGCATTTT
TRBV5-4	many	TRBJ1-1	TRBD1	CASSLGTGGPTKGGNTEAFF	TGTGCCAGCAGCTTGGGAACAGGGGGGCCAACGAAGGGTGGGAACACTGAAGCTTTCTTT
TRBV2	many	TRBJ2-1	TRBD1	CASSDSRQGPYKRFF	TGTGCCAGCAGTGACTCGAGACAGGGTCCCTATAAGCGGTTCTTC
TRBV7-9	many	TRBJ1-1	TRBD1	CASSNPYRGTEAFF	TGTGCCAGCAGCAACCCCTACAGGGGAACTGAAGCTTTCTTT
TRBV30	NA	TRBJ2-7	NA	CAWSPGGGGEQYF	TGTGCCTGGAGTCCCGGAGGAGGGGGCGAGCAGTACTTC
TRBV20-1	many	TRBJ2-1	TRBD1	CSARGGGYYNEQFF	TGCAGTGCTAGAGGAGGGGGCTATTACAATGAGCAGTTCTTC
TRBV5-1	many	TRBJ2-7	TRBD1	CASSSGTGSREQYF	TGCGCCAGCAGCTCCGGGACAGGGTCTCGGGAGCAGTACTTC
TRBV18	many	TRBJ1-1	TRBD1	CASSPWTGGNTEAFF	TGTGCCAGCTCACCTTGGACAGGGGGGAACACTGAAGCTTTCTTT
TRBV6-2/TRBV6-3	NA	TRBJ2-2	NA	CASSYRPTYYTGELFF	TGTGCCAGCAGTTACCGACCGACGTATTACACCGGTGAGCTGTTTTTT
TRBV5-6	many	TRBJ2-1	NA	CASSPRGDVDEQFF	TGTGCCAGCAGCCCGAGAGGTGACGTTGATGAGCAGTTCTTC